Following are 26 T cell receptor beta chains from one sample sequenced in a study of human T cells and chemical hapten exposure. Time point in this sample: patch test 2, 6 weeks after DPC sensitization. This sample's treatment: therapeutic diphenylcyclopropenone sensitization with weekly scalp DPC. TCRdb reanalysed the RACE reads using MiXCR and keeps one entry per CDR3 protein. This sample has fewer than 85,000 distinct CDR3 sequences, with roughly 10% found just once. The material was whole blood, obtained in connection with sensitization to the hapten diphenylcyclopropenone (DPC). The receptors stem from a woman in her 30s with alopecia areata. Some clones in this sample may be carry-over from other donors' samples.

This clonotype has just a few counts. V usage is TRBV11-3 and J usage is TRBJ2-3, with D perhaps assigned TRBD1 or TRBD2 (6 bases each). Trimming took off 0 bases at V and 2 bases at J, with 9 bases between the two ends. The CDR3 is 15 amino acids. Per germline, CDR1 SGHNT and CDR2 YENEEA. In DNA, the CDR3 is TGTGCCAGCAGCTTAGATGGGGGGCTCACAGATACGCAGTATTTT. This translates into CASSLDGGLTDTQYF.

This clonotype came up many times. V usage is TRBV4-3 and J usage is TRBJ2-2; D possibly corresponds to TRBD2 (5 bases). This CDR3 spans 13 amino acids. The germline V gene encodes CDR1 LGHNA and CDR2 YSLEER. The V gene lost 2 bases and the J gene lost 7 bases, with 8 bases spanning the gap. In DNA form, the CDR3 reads TGCGCCAGCAGCCAAACTAGGGTCGGGGAGCTGTTTTTT. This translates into CASSQTRVGELFF.

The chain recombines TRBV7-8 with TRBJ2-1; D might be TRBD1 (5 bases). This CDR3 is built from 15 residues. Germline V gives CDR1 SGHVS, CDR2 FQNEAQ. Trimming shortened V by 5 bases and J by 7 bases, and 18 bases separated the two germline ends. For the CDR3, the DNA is TGTGCCAGCAGCCAAAGGCAGGGTTTGGGGAATGAGCAGTTCTTC. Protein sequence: CASSQRQGLGNEQFF.

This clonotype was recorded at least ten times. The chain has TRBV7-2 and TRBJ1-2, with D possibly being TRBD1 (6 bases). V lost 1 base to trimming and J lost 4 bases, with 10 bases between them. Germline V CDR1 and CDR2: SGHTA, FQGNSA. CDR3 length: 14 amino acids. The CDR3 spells CASSLDGGPYGYTF. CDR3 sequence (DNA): TGTGCCAGCAGCTTAGACGGGGGGCCCTATGGCTACACCTTC.

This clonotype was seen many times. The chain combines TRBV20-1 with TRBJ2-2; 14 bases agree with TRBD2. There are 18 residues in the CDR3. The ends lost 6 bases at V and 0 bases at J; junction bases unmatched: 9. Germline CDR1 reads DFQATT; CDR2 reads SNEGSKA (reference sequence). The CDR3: CSAVRLAGGPPNTGELFF. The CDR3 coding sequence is TGCAGTGCCGTCCGACTAGCGGGGGGGCCACCGAACACCGGGGAGCTGTTTTTT.

CDR3 in amino acids: CASSLNGLSTDTQYF. DNA for the CDR3: TGTGCCAGCAGCTTGAACGGACTATCCACAGATACGCAGTATTTT. The rearrangement uses TRBV7-9 and TRBJ2-3, with D maybe TRBD2 (6 bases). CDR3 length: 15 amino acids. Trimming stripped 3 bases from V and 2 bases from J, with 12 bases between. Germline lookup yields CDR1 SEHNR and CDR2 FQNEAQ (reference sequence).

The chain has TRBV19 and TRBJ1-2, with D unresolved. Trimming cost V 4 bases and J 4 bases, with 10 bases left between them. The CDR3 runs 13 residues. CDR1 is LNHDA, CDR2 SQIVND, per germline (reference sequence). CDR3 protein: CASSTTEGYGYTF. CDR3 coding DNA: TGTGCCAGTAGTACCACTGAAGGCTATGGCTACACCTTC.

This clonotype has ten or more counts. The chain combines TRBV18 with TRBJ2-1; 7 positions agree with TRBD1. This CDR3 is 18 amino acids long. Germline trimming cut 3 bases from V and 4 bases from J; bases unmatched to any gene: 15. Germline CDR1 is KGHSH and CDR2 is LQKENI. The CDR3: CASSPRSRGGAPYNEQFF. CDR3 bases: TGTGCCAGCTCACCTAGAAGCAGAGGGGGCGCCCCTTACAATGAGCAGTTCTTC.

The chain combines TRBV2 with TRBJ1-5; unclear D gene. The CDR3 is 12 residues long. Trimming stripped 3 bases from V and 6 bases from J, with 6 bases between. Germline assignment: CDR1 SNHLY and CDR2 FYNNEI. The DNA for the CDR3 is TGTGCCAGCAGTGATGATGGTCAGCCCCAGCATTTT. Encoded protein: CASSDDGQPQHF.

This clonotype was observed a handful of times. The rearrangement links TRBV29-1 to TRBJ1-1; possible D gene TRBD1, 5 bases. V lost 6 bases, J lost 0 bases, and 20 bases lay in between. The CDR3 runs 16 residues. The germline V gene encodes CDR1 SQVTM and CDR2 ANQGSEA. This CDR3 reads CSVPSFRGVMNTEAFF. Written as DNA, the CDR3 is TGCAGCGTCCCCAGCTTTCGAGGGGTCATGAACACTGAAGCTTTCTTT. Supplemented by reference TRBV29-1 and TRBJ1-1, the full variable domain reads SAVISQKPSRDICQRGTSLTIQCQVDSQVTMMFWYRQQPGQSLTLIATANQGSEATYESGFVIDKFPISRPNLTFSTLTVSNMSPEDSSIYLCSVPSFRGVMNTEAFFGQGTRLTVV.

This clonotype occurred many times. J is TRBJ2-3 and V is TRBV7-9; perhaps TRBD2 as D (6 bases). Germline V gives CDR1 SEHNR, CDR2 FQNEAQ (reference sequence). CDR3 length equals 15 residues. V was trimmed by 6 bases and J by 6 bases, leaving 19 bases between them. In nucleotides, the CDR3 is TGTGCCAGCAGGATGTCGGGGGAGCGAGGGGATACGCAGTATTTT. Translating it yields CASRMSGERGDTQYF.

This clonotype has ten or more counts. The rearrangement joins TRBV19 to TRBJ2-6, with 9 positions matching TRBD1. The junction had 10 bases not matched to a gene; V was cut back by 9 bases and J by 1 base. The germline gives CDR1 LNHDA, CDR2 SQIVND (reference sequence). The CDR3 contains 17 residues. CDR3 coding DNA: TGTGCCAGCGAGGCCGGGACAGGGCTTTCTGGGGCCAACGTCCTGACTTTC. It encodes CASEAGTGLSGANVLTF.

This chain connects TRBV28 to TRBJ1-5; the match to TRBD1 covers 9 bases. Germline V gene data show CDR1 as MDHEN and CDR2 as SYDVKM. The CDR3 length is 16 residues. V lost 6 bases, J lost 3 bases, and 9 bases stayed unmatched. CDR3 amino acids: CASSNDRGNFNQPQHF. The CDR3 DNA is TGTGCCAGCAGCAACGACAGGGGGAACTTCAATCAGCCCCAGCATTTT.

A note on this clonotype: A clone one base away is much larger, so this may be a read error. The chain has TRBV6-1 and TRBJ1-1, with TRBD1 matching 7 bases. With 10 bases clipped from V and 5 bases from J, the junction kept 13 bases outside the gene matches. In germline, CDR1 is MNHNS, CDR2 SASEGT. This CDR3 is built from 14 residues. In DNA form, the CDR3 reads TGTGCCAACACACCCGGGACAGCGGGGACTGAAGCTTTCTTT. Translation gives CANTPGTAGTEAFF.

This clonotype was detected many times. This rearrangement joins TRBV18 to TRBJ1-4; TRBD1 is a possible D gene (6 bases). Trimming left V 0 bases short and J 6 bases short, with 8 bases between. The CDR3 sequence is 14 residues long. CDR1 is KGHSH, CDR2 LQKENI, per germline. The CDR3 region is CASSPPGAYEKLFF. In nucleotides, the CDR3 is TGTGCCAGCTCACCACCGGGGGCGTATGAAAAACTGTTTTTT.

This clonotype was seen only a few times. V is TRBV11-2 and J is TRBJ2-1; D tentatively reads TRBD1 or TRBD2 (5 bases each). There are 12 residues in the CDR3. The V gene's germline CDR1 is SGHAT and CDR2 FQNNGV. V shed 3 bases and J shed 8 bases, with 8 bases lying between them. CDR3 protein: CASSFVGDEQFF. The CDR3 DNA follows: TGTGCCAGCAGCTTCGTGGGGGATGAGCAGTTCTTC.

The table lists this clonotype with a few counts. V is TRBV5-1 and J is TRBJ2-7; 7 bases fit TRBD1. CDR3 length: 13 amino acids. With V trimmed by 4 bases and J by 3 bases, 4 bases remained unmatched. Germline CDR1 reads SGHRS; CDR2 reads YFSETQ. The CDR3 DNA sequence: TGCGCCAGCAGCACCGGACAGGTCTACGAGCAGTACTTC. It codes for CASSTGQVYEQYF.

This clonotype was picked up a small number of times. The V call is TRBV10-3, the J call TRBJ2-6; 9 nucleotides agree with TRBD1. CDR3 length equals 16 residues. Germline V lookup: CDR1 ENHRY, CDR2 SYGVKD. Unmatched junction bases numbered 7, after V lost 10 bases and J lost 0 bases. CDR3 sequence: CATRDREFSGANVLTF. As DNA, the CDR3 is TGTGCCACCCGGGACAGGGAGTTCTCTGGGGCCAACGTCCTGACTTTC.

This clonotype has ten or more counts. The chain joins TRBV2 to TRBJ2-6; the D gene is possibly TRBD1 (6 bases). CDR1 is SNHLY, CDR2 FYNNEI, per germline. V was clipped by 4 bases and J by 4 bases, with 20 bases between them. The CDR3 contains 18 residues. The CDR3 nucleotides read TGTGCCAGCAGTGTCCAACCTCCAGGGGCCACCGGGGCCAACGTCCTGACTTTC. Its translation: CASSVQPPGATGANVLTF.

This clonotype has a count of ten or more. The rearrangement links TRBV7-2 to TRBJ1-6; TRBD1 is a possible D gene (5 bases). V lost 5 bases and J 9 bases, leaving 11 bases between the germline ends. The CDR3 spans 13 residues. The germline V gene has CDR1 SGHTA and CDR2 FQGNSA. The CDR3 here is CASSPARGSPLHF. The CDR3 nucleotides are TGTGCCAGCAGCCCGGCGAGGGGTTCACCCCTCCACTTT. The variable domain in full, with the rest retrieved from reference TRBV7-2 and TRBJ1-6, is GAGVSQSPSNKVTEKGKDVELRCDPISGHTALYWYRQSLGQGLEFLIYFQGNSAPDKSGLPSDRFSAERTGGSVSTLTIQRTQQEDSAVYLCASSPARGSPLHFGNGTRLTVT.

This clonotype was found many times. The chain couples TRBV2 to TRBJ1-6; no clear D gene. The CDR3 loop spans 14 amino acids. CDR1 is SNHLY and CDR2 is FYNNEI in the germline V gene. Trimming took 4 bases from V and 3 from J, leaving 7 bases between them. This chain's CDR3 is CASSVGNYNSPLHF. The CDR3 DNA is TGTGCCAGCAGTGTGGGGAACTATAATTCACCCCTCCACTTT.

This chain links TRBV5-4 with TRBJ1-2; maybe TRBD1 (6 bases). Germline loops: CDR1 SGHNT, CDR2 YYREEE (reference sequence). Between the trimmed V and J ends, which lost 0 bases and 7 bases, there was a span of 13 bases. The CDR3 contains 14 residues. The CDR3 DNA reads TGTGCCAGCAGCTTGGCTGGGGGGCGTTTTGGCTACACCTTC. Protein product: CASSLAGGRFGYTF.

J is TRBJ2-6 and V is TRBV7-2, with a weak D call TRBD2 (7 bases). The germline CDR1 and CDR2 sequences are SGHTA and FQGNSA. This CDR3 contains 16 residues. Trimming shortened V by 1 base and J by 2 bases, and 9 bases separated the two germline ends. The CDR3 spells CASSLVGGPGANVLTF. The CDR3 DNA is TGTGCCAGCAGCTTAGTGGGGGGGCCTGGGGCCAACGTCCTGACTTTC.

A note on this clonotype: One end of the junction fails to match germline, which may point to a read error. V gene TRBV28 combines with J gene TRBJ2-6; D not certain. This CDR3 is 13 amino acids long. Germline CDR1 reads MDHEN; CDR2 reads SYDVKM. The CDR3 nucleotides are TGTGCCAGCAGTTTCTTTGGGACCAACGTCCTGACTTTC. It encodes CASSFFGTNVLTF.

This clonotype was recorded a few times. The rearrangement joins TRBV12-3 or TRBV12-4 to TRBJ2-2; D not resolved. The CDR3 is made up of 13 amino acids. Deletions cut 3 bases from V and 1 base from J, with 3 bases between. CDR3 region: CASSFKNTGELFF. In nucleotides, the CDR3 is TGTGCCAGCAGTTTTAAGAACACCGGGGAGCTGTTTTTT.

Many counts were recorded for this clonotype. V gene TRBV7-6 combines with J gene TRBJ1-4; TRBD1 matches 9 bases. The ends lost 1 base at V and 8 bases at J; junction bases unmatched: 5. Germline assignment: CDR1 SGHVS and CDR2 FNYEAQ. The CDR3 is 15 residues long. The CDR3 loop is CASSLGTGDAEKLFF. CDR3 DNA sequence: TGTGCCAGCAGCTTAGGGACAGGGGACGCCGAAAAACTGTTTTTT. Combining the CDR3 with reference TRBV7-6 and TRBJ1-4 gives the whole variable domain GAGVSQSPRYKVTKRGQDVALRCDPISGHVSLYWYRQALGQGPEFLTYFNYEAQQDKSGLPNDRFSAERPEGSISTLTIQRTEQRDSAMYRCASSLGTGDAEKLFFGSGTQLSVL.